Listed here are 14 T cell receptor beta chains from one sample, sequenced in a study of blood T cells in healthy people across ages (dated by TCRdb to about 2015). Library construction relied on 5' RACE. Instrument used: Illumina HiSeq 2500. The second PCR ran for about 6 to 12 cycles and used a J-beta primer mix along with a sample-barcoded 5' primer. TCRdb passed the public sequencing reads through fastp at Q25 and MiXCR, retaining productive beta sequences. CDR3 protein duplicates are merged, each entry listing the most common genes and DNA. The sample table contains more than 650,000 distinct CDR3 sequences; only one count was recorded for around a quarter of them. The ten largest clones represent around 2.9% of the sample. These data were likewise used in another study, on T cells of mothers and their children.

Sequenced material: blood. These receptors were collected from a boy younger than 18 in good health.

This chain connects TRBV20-1 to TRBJ2-5; perhaps TRBD2 as D (6 bases). The CDR3 consists of 14 residues. With 3 bases removed from V and 1 base from J, the gap between germline ends came to 12 bases. Germline CDR1 is DFQATT and CDR2 is SNEGSKA (reference sequence). CDR3 DNA: TGCAGTGCTAGGGGGACTGGCGGCCAAGAGACCCAGTACTTC. Amino acid sequence: CSARGTGGQETQYF.

Only a few counts were recorded for this clonotype. V gene TRBV4-1 combines with J gene TRBJ1-4, with D maybe TRBD1 (5 bases). CDR1 and CDR2 (germline): MGHRA, YSYEKL. V lost 1 base, J lost 10 bases, and 7 bases lay in between. The CDR3 is 12 residues long. The CDR3, as DNA: TGCGCCAGCAGCCAAGGGGGGGGAAAACTGTTTTTT. The encoded protein is CASSQGGGKLFF.

This clonotype has a handful of counts. At one end, the junction sequence differs from germline, possibly due to a read error. The V gene is TRBV4-1, the J gene TRBJ2-1, with TRBD2 matching over 9 bases. The CDR3 consists of 15 residues. The germline V gene has CDR1 MGHRA and CDR2 YSYEKL. CDR3 amino acids: CASSRAGGTYNEQLF. The CDR3 nucleotides are TGCGCCAGCAGCCGAGCGGGGGGCACCTACAATGAGCAGCTCTTC.

The V and J genes are TRBV12-3 or TRBV12-4 and TRBJ2-1; 12 bases agree with TRBD2. CDR3 size: 15 residues. J was trimmed by 3 bases and V by 6 bases; bases with no gene match: 3. Written as DNA, the CDR3 is TGTGCCAGCAGGAAGGGACTAGCGGGCTACAATGAGCAGTTCTTC. Protein product: CASRKGLAGYNEQFF.

V gene TRBV7-2 combines with J gene TRBJ2-3; 12 nucleotides align to TRBD2. Germline V CDR1 and CDR2: SGHTA, FQGNSA. The CDR3 is 14 residues long. The V gene end was trimmed by 10 bases and the J gene end by 5 bases; junction bases not matched to a gene: 7. CDR3 coding DNA: TGTGCCACCAGACTAGCGGGAGTCGAAGATACGCAGTATTTT. Translation: CATRLAGVEDTQYF.

The chain combines TRBV15 with TRBJ2-2; TRBD2 agrees at 14 bases. V shed 1 base, J shed 6 bases, and the junction held 1 base outside the gene matches. The CDR3 length is 16 residues. The V gene's germline CDR1 is LNHNV and CDR2 YYDKDF (reference sequence). The CDR3 DNA sequence: TGTGCCACCAGCAGAGGGGGACTAGCGGGAGCCGGGGAGCTGTTTTTT. This encodes CATSRGGLAGAGELFF.

This chain uses TRBV10-3 with TRBJ1-4, with D possibly TRBD1 on 5 matching bases. The germline V gene has CDR1 ENHRY and CDR2 SYGVKD. V dropped 3 bases and J dropped 0 bases, with 20 bases sitting between them. The CDR3 has 19 amino acids. CDR3 protein: CAISDRRSGDGATNEKLFF. The CDR3 coding sequence is TGTGCCATCAGTGACCGGAGAAGTGGGGACGGGGCAACTAATGAAAAACTGTTTTTT.

The V call is TRBV5-6, the J call TRBJ1-6; D remains unclear. V lost 4 bases and J 7 bases, leaving 9 bases between the germline ends. Germline CDR1 and CDR2: SGHDT and YYEEEE. This CDR3 is built from 13 residues. As DNA, the CDR3 is TGTGCCAGCAGCGCTGGGAAAAATTCACCCCTCCACTTT. It yields the protein CASSAGKNSPLHF.

The rearrangement links TRBV6-5 to TRBJ1-6; D is uncertain. V was shortened by 8 bases and J by 7 bases, with 15 bases between the two germline ends. This CDR3 has 14 amino acids. Germline values: CDR1 MNHEY, CDR2 SVGAGI. The CDR3 bases are TGTGCCAGCGCCCCCGGGAGTTGGAATTCACCCCTCCACTTT. Its translation: CASAPGSWNSPLHF.

The rearrangement links TRBV12-3 or TRBV12-4 to TRBJ1-4, with D perhaps TRBD1 (6 bases). Trimming left V 6 bases short and J 1 base short, with 9 bases between. This CDR3 comprises 14 residues. For the CDR3, the DNA is TGTGCCAGCAGAGGACAGATAACTAATGAAAAACTGTTTTTT. Amino acid sequence: CASRGQITNEKLFF.

V and J are TRBV30 and TRBJ1-1, with unresolved D. The CDR3 contains 11 residues. Per the germline V gene, CDR1 is GTSNPN and CDR2 is SVGIG (reference sequence). Deletions cut 0 bases from V and 5 bases from J, with 4 bases between. Here the CDR3 DNA reads TGTGCCTGGAGTGTACCTACTGAAGCTTTCTTT. Protein sequence: CAWSVPTEAFF.

The chain joins TRBV10-3 to TRBJ1-1; D possibly corresponds to TRBD1 (5 bases). Germline assignment: CDR1 ENHRY and CDR2 SYGVKD. CDR3 length: 15 amino acids. The V end lost 5 bases, the J end lost 2 bases, and 15 bases lay between the germline ends. Here the CDR3 reads CAISSGTSGNTEAFF. The CDR3 DNA is TGTGCCATCAGTTCCGGGACCTCGGGTAACACTGAAGCTTTCTTT.

The genes are TRBV27 and TRBJ2-5; a possible D gene is TRBD2 (5 bases). V was cut by 6 bases and J by 1 base, with 15 bases left in between. CDR3 length: 15 amino acids. Germline V gene data show CDR1 as MNHEY and CDR2 as SMNVEV (reference sequence). The CDR3 bases are TGTGCCAGCAGAAGCGGCGTGTCGTTCCAAGAGACCCAGTACTTC. This gives the protein CASRSGVSFQETQYF.

This clonotype was counted only a few times. The chain couples TRBV6-5 to TRBJ2-7; 10 bases agree with TRBD1. Germline-derived CDR1 and CDR2 are MNHEY and SVGAGI. The CDR3 loop spans 13 amino acids. The V gene end was trimmed by 7 bases and the J gene end by 7 bases; junction bases not matched to a gene: 7. The CDR3 reads CASTGQGFLEQYF. The DNA of the CDR3 is TGTGCCAGCACGGGACAGGGGTTTCTGGAGCAGTACTTC.